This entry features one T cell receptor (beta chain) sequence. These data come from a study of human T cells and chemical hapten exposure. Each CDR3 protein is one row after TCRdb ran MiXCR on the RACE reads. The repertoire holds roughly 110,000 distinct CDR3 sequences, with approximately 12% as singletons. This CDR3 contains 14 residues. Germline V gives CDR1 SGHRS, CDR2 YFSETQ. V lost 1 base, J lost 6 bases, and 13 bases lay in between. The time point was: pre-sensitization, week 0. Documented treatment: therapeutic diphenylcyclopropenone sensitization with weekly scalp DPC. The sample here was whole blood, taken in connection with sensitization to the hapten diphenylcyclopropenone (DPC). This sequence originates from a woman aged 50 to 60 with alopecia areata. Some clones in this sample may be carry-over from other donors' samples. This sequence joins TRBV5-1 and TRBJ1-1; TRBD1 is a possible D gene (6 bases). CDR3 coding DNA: TGCGCCAGCAGCTTGCAGGGGACCCAAGCTGAAGCTTTCTTT. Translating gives CASSLQGTQAEAFF.